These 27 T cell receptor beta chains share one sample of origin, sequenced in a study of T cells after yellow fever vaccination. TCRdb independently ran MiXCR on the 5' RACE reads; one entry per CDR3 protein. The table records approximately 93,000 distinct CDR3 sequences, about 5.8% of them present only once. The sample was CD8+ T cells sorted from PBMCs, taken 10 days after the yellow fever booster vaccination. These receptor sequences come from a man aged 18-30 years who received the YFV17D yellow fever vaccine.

CDR3 protein: CASSFLGRLTDTQYF. CDR3 sequence (DNA): TGTGCCAGCAGCTTCCTGGGACGGCTCACAGATACGCAGTATTTT. This rearrangement joins TRBV7-2 to TRBJ2-3; D possibly uses TRBD1 or TRBD2 (5 bases each). V gave up 3 bases and J gave up 2 bases, with 12 bases separating them. This CDR3 spans 15 amino acids. Germline V gene data show CDR1 as SGHTA and CDR2 as FQGNSA.

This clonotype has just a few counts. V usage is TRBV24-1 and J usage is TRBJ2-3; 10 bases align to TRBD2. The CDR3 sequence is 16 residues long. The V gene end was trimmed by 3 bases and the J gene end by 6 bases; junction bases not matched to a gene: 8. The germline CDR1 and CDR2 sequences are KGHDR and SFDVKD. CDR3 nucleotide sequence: TGTGCCACCAGTGATCGGCTAGCGGGGGCCGGCGATACGCAGTATTTT. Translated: CATSDRLAGAGDTQYF.

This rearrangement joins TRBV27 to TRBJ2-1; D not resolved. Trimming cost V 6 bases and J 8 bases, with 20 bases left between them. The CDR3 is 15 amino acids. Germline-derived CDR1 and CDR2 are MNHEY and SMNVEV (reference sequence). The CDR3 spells CASSNNPAWLHEQFF. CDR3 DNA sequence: TGTGCCAGCAGCAACAACCCTGCATGGCTACATGAGCAGTTCTTC.

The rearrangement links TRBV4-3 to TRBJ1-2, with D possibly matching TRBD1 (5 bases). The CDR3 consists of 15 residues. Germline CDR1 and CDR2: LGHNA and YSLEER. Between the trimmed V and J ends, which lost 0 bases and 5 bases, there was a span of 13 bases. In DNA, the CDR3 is TGCGCCAGCAGCCAAGATAGGGGCATGGGGTATGGCTACACCTTC. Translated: CASSQDRGMGYGYTF.

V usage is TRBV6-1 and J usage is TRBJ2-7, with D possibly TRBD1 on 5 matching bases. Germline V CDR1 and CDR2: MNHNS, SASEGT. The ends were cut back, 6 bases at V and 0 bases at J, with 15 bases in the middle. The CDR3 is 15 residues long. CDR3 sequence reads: CASSADRLSSYEQYV. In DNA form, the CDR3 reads TGTGCCAGCAGCGCTGACAGACTGAGCTCCTACGAGCAGTACGTC.

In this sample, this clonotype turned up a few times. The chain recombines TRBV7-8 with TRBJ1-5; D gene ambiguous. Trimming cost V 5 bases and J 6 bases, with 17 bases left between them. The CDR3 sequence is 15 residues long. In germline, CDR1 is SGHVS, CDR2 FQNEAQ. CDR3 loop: CASSQDPRIGQPQHF. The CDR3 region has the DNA TGTGCCAGCAGCCAGGACCCTCGGATAGGTCAGCCCCAGCATTTT.

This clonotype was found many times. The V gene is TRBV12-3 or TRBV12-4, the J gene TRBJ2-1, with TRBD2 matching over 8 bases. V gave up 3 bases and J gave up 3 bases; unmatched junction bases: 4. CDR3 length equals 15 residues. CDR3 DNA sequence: TGTGCCAGCAGTTTGGCGGGGGGCCTCTACAATGAGCAGTTCTTC. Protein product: CASSLAGGLYNEQFF.

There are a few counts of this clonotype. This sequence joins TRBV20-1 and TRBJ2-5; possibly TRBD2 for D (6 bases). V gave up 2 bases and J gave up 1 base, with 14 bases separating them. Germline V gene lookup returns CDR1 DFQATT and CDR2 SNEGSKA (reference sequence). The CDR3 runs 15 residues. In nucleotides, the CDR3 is TGCAGTGCTAGAAAGGTGGGGGGACTCCAAGAGACCCAGTACTTC. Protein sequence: CSARKVGGLQETQYF.

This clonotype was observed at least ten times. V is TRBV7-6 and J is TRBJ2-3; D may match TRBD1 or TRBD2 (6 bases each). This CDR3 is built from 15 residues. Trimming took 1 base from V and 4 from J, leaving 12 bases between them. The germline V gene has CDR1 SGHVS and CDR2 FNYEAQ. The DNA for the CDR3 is TGTGCCAGCAGCTTAGACAGGGACTTTCCAGATACGCAGTATTTT. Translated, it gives CASSLDRDFPDTQYF.

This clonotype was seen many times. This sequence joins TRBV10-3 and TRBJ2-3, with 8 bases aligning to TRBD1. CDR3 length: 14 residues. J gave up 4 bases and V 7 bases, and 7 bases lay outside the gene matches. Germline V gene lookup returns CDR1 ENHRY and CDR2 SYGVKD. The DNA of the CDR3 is TGTGCCATCAACTCACAGGGGGTGGCAGATACGCAGTATTTT. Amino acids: CAINSQGVADTQYF.

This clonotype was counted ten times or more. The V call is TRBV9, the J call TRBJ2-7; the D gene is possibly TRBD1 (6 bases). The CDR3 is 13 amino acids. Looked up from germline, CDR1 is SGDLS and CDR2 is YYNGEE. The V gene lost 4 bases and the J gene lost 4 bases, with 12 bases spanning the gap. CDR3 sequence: CASSPPRGYEQYF. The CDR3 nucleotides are TGTGCCAGCAGCCCCCCGAGGGGGTACGAGCAGTACTTC.

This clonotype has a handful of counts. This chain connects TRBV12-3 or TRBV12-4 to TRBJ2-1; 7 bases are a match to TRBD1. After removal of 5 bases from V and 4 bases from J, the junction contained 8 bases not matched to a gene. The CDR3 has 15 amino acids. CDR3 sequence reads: CASSARGTAYNEQFF. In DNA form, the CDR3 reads TGTGCCAGCAGTGCCAGAGGGACAGCATACAATGAGCAGTTCTTC.

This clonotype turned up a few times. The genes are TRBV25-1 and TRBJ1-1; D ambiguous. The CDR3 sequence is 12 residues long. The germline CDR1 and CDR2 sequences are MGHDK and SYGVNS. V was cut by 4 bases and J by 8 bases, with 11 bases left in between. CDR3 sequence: CASSGWAVEAFF. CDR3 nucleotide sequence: TGTGCCAGCAGTGGATGGGCGGTGGAAGCTTTCTTT.

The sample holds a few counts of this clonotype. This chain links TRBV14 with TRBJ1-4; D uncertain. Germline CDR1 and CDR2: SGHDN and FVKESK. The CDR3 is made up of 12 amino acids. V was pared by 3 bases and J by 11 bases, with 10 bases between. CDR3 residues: CASSHLGGKLFF. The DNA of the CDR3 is TGTGCCAGCAGCCACTTGGGAGGGAAACTGTTTTTT.

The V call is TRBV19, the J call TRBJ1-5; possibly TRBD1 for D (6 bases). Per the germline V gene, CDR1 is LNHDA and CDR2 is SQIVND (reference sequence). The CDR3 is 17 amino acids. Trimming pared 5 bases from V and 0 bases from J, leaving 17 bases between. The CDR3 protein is CASSHRTDQYSNQPQHF. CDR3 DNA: TGTGCCAGTAGTCACAGGACAGATCAATATAGCAATCAGCCCCAGCATTTT.

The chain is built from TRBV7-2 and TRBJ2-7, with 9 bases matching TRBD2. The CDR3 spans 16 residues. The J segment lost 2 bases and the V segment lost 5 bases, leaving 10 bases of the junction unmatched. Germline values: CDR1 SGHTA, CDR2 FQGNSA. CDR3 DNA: TGTGCCAGCAGCCCTTCGGCAGCGGGGGGCGCCTACGAGCAGTACTTC. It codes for CASSPSAAGGAYEQYF.

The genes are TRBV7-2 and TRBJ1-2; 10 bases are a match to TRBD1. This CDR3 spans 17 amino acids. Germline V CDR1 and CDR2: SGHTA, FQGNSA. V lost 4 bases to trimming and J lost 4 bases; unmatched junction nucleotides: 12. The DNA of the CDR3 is TGTGCCAGCAGCTCCCTCTCCGGGACAGGGGTTTTCTATGGCTACACCTTC. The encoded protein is CASSSLSGTGVFYGYTF. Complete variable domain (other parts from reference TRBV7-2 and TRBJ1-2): GAGVSQSPSNKVTEKGKDVELRCDPISGHTALYWYRQSLGQGLEFLIYFQGNSAPDKSGLPSDRFSAERTGGSVSTLTIQRTQQEDSAVYLCASSSLSGTGVFYGYTFGSGTRLTVV.

In DNA, the CDR3 is TGTGCCAGCAGACGGACTAGCGGGGGACCCGGGGAGACCCAGTACTTC. Translated: CASRRTSGGPGETQYF. J is TRBJ2-5 and V is TRBV12-3 or TRBV12-4, with 13 bases lining up with TRBD2. With 6 bases clipped from V and 5 bases from J, the junction kept 9 bases outside the gene matches. This CDR3 is built from 16 residues.

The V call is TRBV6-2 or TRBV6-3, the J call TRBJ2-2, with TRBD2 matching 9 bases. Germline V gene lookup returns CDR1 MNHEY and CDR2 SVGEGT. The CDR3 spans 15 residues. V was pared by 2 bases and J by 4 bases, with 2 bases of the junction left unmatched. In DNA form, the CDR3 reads TGTGCCAGCAGTTACACGCGGGGGGGCACCGGGGAGCTGTTTTTT. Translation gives CASSYTRGGTGELFF.

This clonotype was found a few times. CDR3 loop: CSAREGLATHNEQFF. CDR3 in DNA: TGCAGTGCTAGAGAGGGACTAGCGACCCACAATGAGCAGTTCTTC. The chain joins TRBV20-1 to TRBJ2-1; 10 bases are a match to TRBD2. The CDR3 spans 15 residues. The junction had 4 bases not matched to a gene; V was cut back by 0 bases and J by 5 bases. Germline lookup yields CDR1 DFQATT and CDR2 SNEGSKA (reference sequence).

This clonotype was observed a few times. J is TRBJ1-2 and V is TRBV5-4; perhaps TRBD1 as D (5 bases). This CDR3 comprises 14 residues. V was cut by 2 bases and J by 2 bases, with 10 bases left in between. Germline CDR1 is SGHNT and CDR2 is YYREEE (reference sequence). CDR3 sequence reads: CASSFWGSNYGYTF. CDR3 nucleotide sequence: TGTGCCAGCAGCTTTTGGGGCAGCAACTATGGCTACACCTTC. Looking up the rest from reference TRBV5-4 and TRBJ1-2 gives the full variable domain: ETGVTQSPTHLIKTRGQQVTLRCSSQSGHNTVSWYQQALGQGPQFIFQYYREEENGRGNFPPRFSGLQFPNYSSELNVNALELDDSALYLCASSFWGSNYGYTFGSGTRLTVV.

This CDR3 reads CASSSAPLALEQFF. CDR3 DNA sequence: TGTGCCAGCAGCTCCGCCCCACTAGCCCTAGAGCAGTTCTTC. The chain joins TRBV13 to TRBJ2-1; tentatively, D is TRBD2 (6 bases). V lost 4 bases and J 10 bases, leaving 17 bases between the germline ends. The germline V gene has CDR1 PRHDT and CDR2 FYEKMQ (reference sequence). This CDR3 contains 14 residues.

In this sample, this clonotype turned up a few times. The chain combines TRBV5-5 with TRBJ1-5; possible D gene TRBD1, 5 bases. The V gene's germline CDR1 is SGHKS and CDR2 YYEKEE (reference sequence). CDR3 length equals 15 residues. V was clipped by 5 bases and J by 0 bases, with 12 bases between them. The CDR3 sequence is CASSDGGVSNQPQHF. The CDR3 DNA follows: TGTGCCAGCAGTGACGGGGGAGTTAGCAATCAGCCCCAGCATTTT.

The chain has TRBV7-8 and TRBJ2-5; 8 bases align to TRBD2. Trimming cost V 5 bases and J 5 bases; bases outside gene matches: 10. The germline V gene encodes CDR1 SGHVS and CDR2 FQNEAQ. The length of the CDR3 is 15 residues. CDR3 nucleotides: TGTGCCAGCAGCACGGGACTAGTGGGCCGGGAGACCCAGTACTTC. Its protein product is CASSTGLVGRETQYF.

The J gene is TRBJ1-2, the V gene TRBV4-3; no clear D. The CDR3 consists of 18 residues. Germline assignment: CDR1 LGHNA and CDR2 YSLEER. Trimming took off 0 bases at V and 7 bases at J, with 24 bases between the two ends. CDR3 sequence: CASSQDRKLFVYGRGYTF. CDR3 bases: TGCGCCAGCAGCCAAGACAGAAAGCTTTTTGTCTACGGCCGTGGCTACACCTTC.

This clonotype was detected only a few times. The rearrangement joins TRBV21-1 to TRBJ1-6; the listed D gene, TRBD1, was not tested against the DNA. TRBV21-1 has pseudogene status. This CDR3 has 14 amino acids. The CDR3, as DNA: TGTGCCAGCAGCCAGGGGTTTAATAATTCACCCCTCCACTTT. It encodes CASSQGFNNSPLHF.

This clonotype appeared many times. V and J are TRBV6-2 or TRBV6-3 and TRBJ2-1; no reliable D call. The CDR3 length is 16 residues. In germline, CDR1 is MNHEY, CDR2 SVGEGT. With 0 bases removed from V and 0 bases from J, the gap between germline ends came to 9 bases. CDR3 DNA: TGTGCCAGCAGTTACTCGCAGGCGAGCTCCTACAATGAGCAGTTCTTC. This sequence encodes CASSYSQASSYNEQFF.